Below are 18 T cell receptor beta chains sequenced from a single sample in a study of blood T cell repertoires in COVID-19. Here immunoSEQ multiplex PCR was the method, and the copy in TCRdb shows in-frame clones only, minus some. The repertoire holds 200,000 to 300,000 clones, with 75% to 90% as singletons. The sample consisted of peripheral blood. The receptors come from a woman under 40 who had recovered from COVID-19.

The chain uses TRBV5-6 and TRBJ2-5; 8 bases are shared with TRBD2. CDR1 is SGHDT, CDR2 YYEEEE, per germline. This CDR3 spans 16 amino acids. V lost 4 bases and J lost 4; bases outside the gene matches: 12. The CDR3 nucleotides are TGTGCCAGCAGCCCCCCTTATCGGGGGGGGCCAGAGACCCAGTACTTC. It specifies CASSPPYRGGPETQYF.

The rearrangement uses TRBV11-2 and TRBJ2-7; D not certain. V dropped 0 bases and J dropped 4 bases, with 7 bases sitting between them. Germline values: CDR1 SGHAT, CDR2 FQNNGV. The CDR3 loop spans 13 amino acids. CDR3 in DNA: TGTGCCAGCAGCTTAGATCAGGTTTACGAGCAGTACTTC. It translates to CASSLDQVYEQYF. Full variable domain (remainder filled in from reference TRBV11-2 and TRBJ2-7): EAGVAQSPRYKIIEKRQSVAFWCNPISGHATLYWYQQILGQGPKLLIQFQNNGVVDDSQLPKDRFSAERLKGVDSTLKIQPAKLEDSAVYLCASSLDQVYEQYFGPGTRLTVT.

This clone has just a few counts. The V gene is TRBV7-7, the J gene TRBJ2-4, with 11 bases fitting TRBD1. Germline CDR1 reads SSHAT; CDR2 reads FNYEAQ (reference sequence). Trimming cost V 4 bases and J 0 bases; bases outside gene matches: 11. The CDR3 loop spans 19 amino acids. CDR3 residues: CASSYTGQGVGIAKNIQYF. As DNA, the CDR3 is TGTGCCAGCAGCTACACGGGACAGGGGGTAGGTATAGCCAAAAACATTCAGTACTTC.

CDR3 amino acids: CASSPLAGDTGELFF. CDR3 nucleotides: TGTGCCAGCAGCCCATTAGCGGGGGACACCGGGGAGCTGTTTTTT. The rearrangement links TRBV11-2 to TRBJ2-2, with 9 bases lining up with TRBD2. The CDR3 is 15 residues long. V lost 5 bases and J lost 3; bases outside the gene matches: 4. CDR1 and CDR2 (germline): SGHAT, FQNNGV.

The J gene is TRBJ2-3, the V gene TRBV5-5; unclear D gene. The CDR3 loop spans 13 amino acids. Per germline, CDR1 SGHKS and CDR2 YYEKEE (reference sequence). Trimming took 0 bases from V and 5 from J, leaving 7 bases between them. CDR3 sequence: CASSLDLRDTQYF. DNA for the CDR3: TGTGCCAGCAGCTTGGATCTGAGAGATACGCAGTATTTT.

The chain combines TRBV11-2 with TRBJ2-5, with 8 bases aligning to TRBD2. Germline assignment: CDR1 SGHAT and CDR2 FQNNGV. The CDR3 sequence is 15 residues long. Trimming at V came to 0 bases and at J to 5 bases, leaving 5 bases not matched to a gene. CDR3 nucleotides: TGTGCCAGCAGCTTAGATGCTAGCGGGTGGGAGACCCAGTACTTC. Translated, it gives CASSLDASGWETQYF. Full variable domain (outside the CDR3, taken from reference TRBV11-2 and TRBJ2-5): EAGVAQSPRYKIIEKRQSVAFWCNPISGHATLYWYQQILGQGPKLLIQFQNNGVVDDSQLPKDRFSAERLKGVDSTLKIQPAKLEDSAVYLCASSLDASGWETQYFGPGTRLLVL.

The chain is built from TRBV9 and TRBJ2-1, with TRBD2 matching 8 bases. The CDR3 consists of 15 residues. Germline CDR1 reads SGDLS; CDR2 reads YYNGEE. V was clipped by 4 bases and J by 7 bases; unmatched bases: 10. CDR3 sequence (DNA): TGTGCCAGCAGCACCCGGGGGGGGGCAGGGAATGAGCAGTTCTTC. This encodes CASSTRGGAGNEQFF. The full variable domain, completed using reference TRBV9 and TRBJ2-1, is DSGVTQTPKHLITATGQRVTLRCSPRSGDLSVYWYQQSLDQGLQFLIQYYNGEERAKGNILERFSAQQFPDLHSELNLSSLELGDSALYFCASSTRGGAGNEQFFGPGTRLTVL.

The chain is built from TRBV2 and TRBJ2-3, with TRBD2 identical over 10 bases. This CDR3 spans 14 amino acids. Per the germline V gene, CDR1 is SNHLY and CDR2 is FYNNEI. The V gene end was trimmed by 7 bases and the J gene end by 4 bases; junction bases not matched to a gene: 5. The DNA of the CDR3 is TGTGCCAGCAACAGCGGGGGGGCGGCAGATACGCAGTATTTT. It is translated as CASNSGGAADTQYF.

This clone was seen more than once but under ten times. The rearrangement uses TRBV2 and TRBJ1-1, with D unclear. CDR3 length: 11 residues. From germline, CDR1 is SNHLY and CDR2 FYNNEI. V was trimmed by 7 bases and J by 3 bases, leaving 6 bases between them. The CDR3 nucleotides are TGTGCCAGCACTTATGACACTGAAGCTTTCTTT. Its translation is CASTYDTEAFF.

The rearrangement joins TRBV6-5 to TRBJ1-2; 11 nucleotides line up with TRBD1. Germline CDR1 and CDR2: MNHEY and SVGAGI. V shed 6 bases, J shed 9 bases, and the junction held 6 bases outside the gene matches. The CDR3 consists of 13 residues. The DNA for the CDR3 is TGTGCCAGCAGAGGACAGGGGGCTGCGCGCTACACCTTC. Translated: CASRGQGAARYTF.

The chain carries TRBV5-1 and TRBJ2-3; TRBD2 matches at 11 bases. This CDR3 is built from 16 residues. Germline loops: CDR1 SGHRS, CDR2 YFSETQ. The junction had 4 bases not matched to a gene; V was cut back by 4 bases and J by 0 bases. CDR3 amino acids: CASSLAGGASTDTQYF. In DNA, the CDR3 is TGCGCCAGCAGCCTAGCGGGGGGCGCTAGCACAGATACGCAGTATTTT.

The chain combines TRBV2 with TRBJ1-3; D gene unclear. V shed 10 bases and J shed 0 bases, with 10 bases lying between them. In germline, CDR1 is SNHLY, CDR2 FYNNEI. This CDR3 comprises 13 residues. CDR3 nucleotides: TGTGCCACCCAACGGGACTCTGGAAACACCATATATTTT. It is translated as CATQRDSGNTIYF.

CDR3 DNA sequence: TGTGCTAGTGGTTTGGAACTAGCGGGGGGGCATATCGGGGAGCTGTTTTTT. This encodes CASGLELAGGHIGELFF. The rearrangement links TRBV12-5 to TRBJ2-2; 13 bases map to TRBD2. CDR3 size: 17 residues. CDR1 and CDR2 (germline): LGHNT, FRNRAP. V was pared by 1 base and J by 7 bases, with 6 bases of the junction left unmatched.

J is TRBJ1-4 and V is TRBV10-1; 8 nucleotides match TRBD1. Trimming removed 6 bases from V and 8 bases from J; junction bases left unmatched: 5. Per the germline V gene, CDR1 is WNHNN and CDR2 is SYGVQD (reference sequence). The CDR3 length is 13 residues. The CDR3 protein is CASRTGGNEKLFF. In DNA form, the CDR3 reads TGCGCCAGCAGAACAGGGGGGAACGAAAAACTGTTTTTT.

The rearrangement joins TRBV5-8 to TRBJ1-4; perhaps TRBD1 as D (6 bases). The CDR3 contains 14 residues. Germline lookup yields CDR1 SGHTS and CDR2 YDEGEE. Trimming pared 1 base from V and 8 bases from J, leaving 12 bases between. The CDR3 sequence: CASSLRSRGEKLFF. DNA of the CDR3: TGTGCCAGCAGCTTGCGCTCAAGGGGGGAAAAACTGTTTTTT.

The genes are TRBV6-1 and TRBJ1-6; 9 positions match TRBD1. With V trimmed by 4 bases and J by 4 bases, 5 bases remained unmatched. Germline CDR1 MNHNS, CDR2 SASEGT. This CDR3 is 16 amino acids long. CDR3 nucleotides: TGTGCCAGCAGTGGTGGGACAGGGTATTATAATTCACCCCTCCACTTT. Translation gives CASSGGTGYYNSPLHF.

This clone showed up just once. V gene TRBV5-4 combines with J gene TRBJ2-7, with no clear D. This CDR3 spans 13 amino acids. Between the trimmed V and J ends, which lost 2 bases and 2 bases, there was a span of 8 bases. The V gene's germline CDR1 is SGHNT and CDR2 YYREEE (reference sequence). The CDR3 DNA reads as TGTGCCAGCAGCTTTGGGCAAGCCTACGAGCAGTACTTC. Translated, it gives CASSFGQAYEQYF. The whole variable domain, remainder taken from reference TRBV5-4 and TRBJ2-7, is ETGVTQSPTHLIKTRGQQVTLRCSSQSGHNTVSWYQQALGQGPQFIFQYYREEENGRGNFPPRFSGLQFPNYSSELNVNALELDDSALYLCASSFGQAYEQYFGPGTRLTVT.

The chain couples TRBV5-5 to TRBJ2-5; a possible D gene is TRBD1 (6 bases). Germline V gives CDR1 SGHKS, CDR2 YYEKEE (reference sequence). The CDR3 runs 14 residues. The V gene lost 1 base and the J gene lost 5 bases, with 12 bases spanning the gap. CDR3 DNA: TGTGCCAGCAGCTTGACAGGGCCCCTGGAGACCCAGTACTTC. It yields the protein CASSLTGPLETQYF.